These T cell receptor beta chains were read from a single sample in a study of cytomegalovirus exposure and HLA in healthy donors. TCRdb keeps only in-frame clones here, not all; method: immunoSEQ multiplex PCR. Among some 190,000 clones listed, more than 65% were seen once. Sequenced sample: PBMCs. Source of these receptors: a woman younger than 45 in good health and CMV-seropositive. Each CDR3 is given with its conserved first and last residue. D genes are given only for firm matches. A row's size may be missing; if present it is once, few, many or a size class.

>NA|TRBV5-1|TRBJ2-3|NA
TGCGCCAGCAGCCTCACTATCCTGACTGAGCCCACAGATACGCAGTATTTT
CASSLTILTEPTDTQYF
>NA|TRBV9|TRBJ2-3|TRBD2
TGTGCCAGCAGCGTACTAGCGGGGGGGCCGGTTCACACAGATACGCAGTATTTT
CASSVLAGGPVHTDTQYF
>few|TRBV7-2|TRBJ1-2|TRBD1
TGTGCCAGCAGCCCCGGGACAGCCTATGGCTACACCTTC
CASSPGTAYGYTF
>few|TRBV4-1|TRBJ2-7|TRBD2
TGCGCCAGCAGCCAGGGACTAGCGGGGGCCGCAGGCCCGCGGGAGCAGTACTTC
CASSQGLAGAAGPREQYF
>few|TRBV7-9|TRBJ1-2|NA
TGTGCCAGCAGCGAACAGGGTGGGGACTATGGCTACACCTTC
CASSEQGGDYGYTF
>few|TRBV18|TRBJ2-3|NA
TGTGCCAGCTCGGGAGCAGATACGCAGTATTTT
CASSGADTQYF
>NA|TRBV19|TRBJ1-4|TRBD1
TGTGCCAGTAGTATATCCCGCACAGGGGTTGAAAAACTGTTTTTT
CASSISRTGVEKLFF
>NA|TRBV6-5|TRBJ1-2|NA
TGTGCCAGCAGTCAAGGGACTATGAGTGGCTACACCTTC
CASSQGTMSGYTF
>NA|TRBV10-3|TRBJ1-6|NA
TGTGCCATCAGGGACCAGGGATTTAATTCACCCCTCCACTTT
CAIRDQGFNSPLHF
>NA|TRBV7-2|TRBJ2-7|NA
TGTGCCAGCAGCCCCCTAGGGGACGAGCAGTACTTC
CASSPLGDEQYF
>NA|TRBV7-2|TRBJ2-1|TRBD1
TGTGCCAGCAGCTTTACAGGGGGCAATGAGCAGTTCTTC
CASSFTGGNEQFF
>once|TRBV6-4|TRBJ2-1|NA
TGTGCCAGCAGCCCGGACTTGACCTACAATGAGCAGTTCTTC
CASSPDLTYNEQFF
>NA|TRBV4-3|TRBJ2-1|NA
TGCGCCAGCAGCCTGGACACCGGCCCCTACAATGAGCAGTTCTTC
CASSLDTGPYNEQFF
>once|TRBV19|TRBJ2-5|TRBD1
TGTGCCAGTAGTCCACGGGACAGGGAGGGCGAGACCCAGTACTTC
CASSPRDREGETQYF
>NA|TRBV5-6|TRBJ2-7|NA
TGTGCCAGCAGCTTGGACAGGGTTGACGAGCAGTACTTC
CASSLDRVDEQYF
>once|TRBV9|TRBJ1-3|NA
TGTGCCAGCAGCGTGGGGAGCGGGCCCTCTGGAAACACCATATATTTT
CASSVGSGPSGNTIYF
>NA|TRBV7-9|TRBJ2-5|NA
TGTGCCAGCAGCTTTGAGCGGGCGGAGCAGTACTTC
CASSFERAEQYF
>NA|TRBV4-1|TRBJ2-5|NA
TGCGCCAGCAGCTCTAGGCCCCCCGAGGCAGGGGCCAGCCAAGAGACCCAGTACTTC
CASSSRPPEAGASQETQYF
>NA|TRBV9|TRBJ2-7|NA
TGTGCCAGCAGCCCTCGGGACATTTACTACGAGCAGTACTTC
CASSPRDIYYEQYF
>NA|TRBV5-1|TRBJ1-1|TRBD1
TGCGCCAGCAGCTTGGACAGGGGAAACACTGAAGCTTTCTTT
CASSLDRGNTEAFF